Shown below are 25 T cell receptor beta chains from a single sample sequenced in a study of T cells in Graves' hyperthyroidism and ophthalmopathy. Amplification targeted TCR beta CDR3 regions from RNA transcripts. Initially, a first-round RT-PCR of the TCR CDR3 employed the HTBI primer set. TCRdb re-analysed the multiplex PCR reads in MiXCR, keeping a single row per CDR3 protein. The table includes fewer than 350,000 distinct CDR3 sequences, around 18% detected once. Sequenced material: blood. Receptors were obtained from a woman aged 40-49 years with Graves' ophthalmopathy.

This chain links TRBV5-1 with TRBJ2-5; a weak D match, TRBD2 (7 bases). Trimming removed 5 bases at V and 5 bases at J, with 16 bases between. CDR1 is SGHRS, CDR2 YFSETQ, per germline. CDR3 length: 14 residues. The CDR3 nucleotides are TGCGCCAGCAGGTCCTCACAGGGAGGGGAGACCCAGTACTTC. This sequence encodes CASRSSQGGETQYF.

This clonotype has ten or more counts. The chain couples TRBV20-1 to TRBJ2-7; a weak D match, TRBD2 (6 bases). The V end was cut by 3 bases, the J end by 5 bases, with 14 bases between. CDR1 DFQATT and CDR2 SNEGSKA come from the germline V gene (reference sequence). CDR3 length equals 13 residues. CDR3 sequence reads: CSASGGKRDEQYF. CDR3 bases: TGCAGTGCTAGTGGGGGGAAGAGAGACGAGCAGTACTTC.

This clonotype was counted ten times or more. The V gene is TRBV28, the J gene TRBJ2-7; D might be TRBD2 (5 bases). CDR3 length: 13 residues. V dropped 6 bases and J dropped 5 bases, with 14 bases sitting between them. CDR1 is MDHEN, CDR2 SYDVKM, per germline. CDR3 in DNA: TGTGCCAGCAGAAGCCCGGGGTTCCACGAGCAGTACTTC. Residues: CASRSPGFHEQYF.

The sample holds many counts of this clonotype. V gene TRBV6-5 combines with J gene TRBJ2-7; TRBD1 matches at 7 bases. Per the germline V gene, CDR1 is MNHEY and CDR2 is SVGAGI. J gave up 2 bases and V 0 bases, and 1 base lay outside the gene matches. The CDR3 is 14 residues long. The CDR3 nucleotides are TGTGCCAGCAGTTACTCGGGACAGACCTACGAGCAGTACTTC. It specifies CASSYSGQTYEQYF.

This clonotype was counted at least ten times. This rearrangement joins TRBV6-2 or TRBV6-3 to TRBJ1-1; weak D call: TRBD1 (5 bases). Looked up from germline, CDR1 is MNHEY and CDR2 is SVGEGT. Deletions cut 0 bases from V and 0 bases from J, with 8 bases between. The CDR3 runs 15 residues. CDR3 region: CASSYSGGVNTEAFF. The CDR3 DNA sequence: TGTGCCAGCAGTTACTCGGGAGGGGTGAACACTGAAGCTTTCTTT.

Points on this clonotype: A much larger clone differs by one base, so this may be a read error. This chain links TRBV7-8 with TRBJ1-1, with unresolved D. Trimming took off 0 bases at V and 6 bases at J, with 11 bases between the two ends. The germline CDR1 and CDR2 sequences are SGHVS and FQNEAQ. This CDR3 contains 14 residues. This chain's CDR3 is CASSLAPLNSEAFF. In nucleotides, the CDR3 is TGTGCCAGCAGCTTAGCGCCCCTAAACTCTGAAGCTTTCTTT.

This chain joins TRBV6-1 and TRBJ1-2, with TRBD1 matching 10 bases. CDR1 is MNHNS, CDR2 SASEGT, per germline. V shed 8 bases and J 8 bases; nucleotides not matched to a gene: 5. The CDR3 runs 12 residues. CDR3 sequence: CASSGQGTGYTF. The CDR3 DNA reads TGTGCCAGCTCGGGACAGGGGACGGGCTACACCTTC.

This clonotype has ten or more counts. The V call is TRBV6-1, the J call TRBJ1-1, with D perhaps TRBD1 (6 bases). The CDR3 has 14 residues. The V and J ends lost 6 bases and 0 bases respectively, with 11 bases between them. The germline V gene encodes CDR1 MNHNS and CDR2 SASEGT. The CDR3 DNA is TGTGCCAGCAGGCTCGACAGGATGAACACTGAAGCTTTCTTT. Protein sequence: CASRLDRMNTEAFF.

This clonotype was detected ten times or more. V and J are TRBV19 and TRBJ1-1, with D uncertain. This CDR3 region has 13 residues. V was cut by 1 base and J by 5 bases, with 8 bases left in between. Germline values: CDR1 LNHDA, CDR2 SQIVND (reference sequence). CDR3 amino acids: CASSIGLITEAFF. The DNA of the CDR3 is TGTGCCAGTAGTATAGGCCTCATAACTGAAGCTTTCTTT.

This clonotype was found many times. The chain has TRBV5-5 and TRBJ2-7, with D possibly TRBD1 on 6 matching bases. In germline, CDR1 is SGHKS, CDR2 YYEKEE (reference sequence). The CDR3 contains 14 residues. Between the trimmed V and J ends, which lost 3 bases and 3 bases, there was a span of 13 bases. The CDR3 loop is CASSSTGTHYEQYF. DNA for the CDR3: TGTGCCAGCAGCTCAACCGGGACACACTACGAGCAGTACTTC. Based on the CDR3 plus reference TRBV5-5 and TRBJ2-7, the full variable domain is DAGVTQSPTHLIKTRGQQVTLRCSPISGHKSVSWYQQVLGQGPQFIFQYYEKEERGRGNFPDRFSARQFPNYSSELNVNALLLGDSALYLCASSSTGTHYEQYFGPGTRLTVT.

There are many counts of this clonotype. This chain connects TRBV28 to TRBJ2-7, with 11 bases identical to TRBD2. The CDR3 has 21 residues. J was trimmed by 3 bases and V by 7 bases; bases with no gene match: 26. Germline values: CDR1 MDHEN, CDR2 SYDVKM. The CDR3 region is CASKNLKEGHLEGTSGYEQYF. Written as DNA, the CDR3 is TGTGCCAGCAAAAACCTTAAGGAGGGACATCTAGAGGGGACTAGCGGCTACGAGCAGTACTTC.

In nucleotides, the CDR3 is TGTGCCAGCAGGATAACTTCTTCCCACGACCGGGCAGGGGAAAAAGAAGCTTTCTTT. Encoded protein: CASRITSSHDRAGEKEAFF. The chain joins TRBV6-2 or TRBV6-3 to TRBJ1-1; perhaps TRBD1 as D (6 bases). V lost 6 bases and J lost 8, with 34 bases in between. The CDR3 has 19 residues. Germline V gene data show CDR1 as MNHEY and CDR2 as SVGEGT.

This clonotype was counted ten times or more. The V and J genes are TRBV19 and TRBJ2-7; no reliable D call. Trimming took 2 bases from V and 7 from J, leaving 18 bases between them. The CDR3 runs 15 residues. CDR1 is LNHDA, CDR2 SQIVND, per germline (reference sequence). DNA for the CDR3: TGTGCCAGTAGTATATCGGCATATGATCTAACGGAGCAGTACTTC. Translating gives CASSISAYDLTEQYF.

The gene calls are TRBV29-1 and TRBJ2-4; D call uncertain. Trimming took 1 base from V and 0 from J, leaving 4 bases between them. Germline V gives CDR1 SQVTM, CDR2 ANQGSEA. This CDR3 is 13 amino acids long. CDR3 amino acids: CSVEAGAKNIQYF. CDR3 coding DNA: TGCAGCGTTGAAGCGGGAGCCAAAAACATTCAGTACTTC.

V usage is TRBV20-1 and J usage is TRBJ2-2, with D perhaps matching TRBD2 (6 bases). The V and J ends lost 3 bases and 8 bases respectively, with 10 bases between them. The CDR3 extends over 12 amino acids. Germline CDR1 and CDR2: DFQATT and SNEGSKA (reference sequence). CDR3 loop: CSARDAGGELFF. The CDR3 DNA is TGCAGTGCTAGGGATGCGGGGGGGGAGCTGTTTTTT.

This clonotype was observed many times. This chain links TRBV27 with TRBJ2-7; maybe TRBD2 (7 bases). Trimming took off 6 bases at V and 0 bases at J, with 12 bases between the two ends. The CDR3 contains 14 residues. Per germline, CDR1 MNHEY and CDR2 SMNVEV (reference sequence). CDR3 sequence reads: CASRGGDISYEQYF. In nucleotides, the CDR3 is TGTGCCAGCAGGGGGGGGGACATCTCCTACGAGCAGTACTTC.

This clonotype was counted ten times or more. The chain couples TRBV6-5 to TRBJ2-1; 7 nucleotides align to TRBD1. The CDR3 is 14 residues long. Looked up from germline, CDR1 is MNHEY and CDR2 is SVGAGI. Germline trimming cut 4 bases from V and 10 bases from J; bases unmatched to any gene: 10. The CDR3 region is CASSSRDSQFEQFF. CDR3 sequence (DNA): TGTGCCAGCAGTTCCCGGGACAGCCAATTCGAGCAGTTCTTC.

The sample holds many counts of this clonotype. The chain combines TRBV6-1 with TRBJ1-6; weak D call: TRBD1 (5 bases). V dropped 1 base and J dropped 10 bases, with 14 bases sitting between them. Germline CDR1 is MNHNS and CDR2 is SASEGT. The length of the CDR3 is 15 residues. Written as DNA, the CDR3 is TGTGCCAGCAGTGAAGATGGGGGATCTGGGTCACCCCTCCACTTT. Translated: CASSEDGGSGSPLHF.

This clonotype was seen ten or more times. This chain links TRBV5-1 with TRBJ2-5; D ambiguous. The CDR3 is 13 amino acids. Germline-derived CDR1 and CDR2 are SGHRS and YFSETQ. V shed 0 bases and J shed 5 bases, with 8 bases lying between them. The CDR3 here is CASSLVPWETQYF. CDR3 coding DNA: TGCGCCAGCAGCTTGGTGCCCTGGGAGACCCAGTACTTC.

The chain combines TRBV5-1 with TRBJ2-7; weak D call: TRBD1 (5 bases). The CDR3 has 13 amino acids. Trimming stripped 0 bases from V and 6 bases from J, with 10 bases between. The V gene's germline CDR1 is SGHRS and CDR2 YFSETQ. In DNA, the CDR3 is TGCGCCAGCAGCTTGGTAGTAGGGGTCGAGCAGTACTTC. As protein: CASSLVVGVEQYF.

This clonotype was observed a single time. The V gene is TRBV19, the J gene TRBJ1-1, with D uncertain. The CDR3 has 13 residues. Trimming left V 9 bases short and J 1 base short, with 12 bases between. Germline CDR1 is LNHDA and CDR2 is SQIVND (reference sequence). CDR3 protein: CASHPIKNTEAFF. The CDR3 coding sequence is TGTGCCAGCCACCCGATCAAGAACACTGAAGCTTTCTTT.

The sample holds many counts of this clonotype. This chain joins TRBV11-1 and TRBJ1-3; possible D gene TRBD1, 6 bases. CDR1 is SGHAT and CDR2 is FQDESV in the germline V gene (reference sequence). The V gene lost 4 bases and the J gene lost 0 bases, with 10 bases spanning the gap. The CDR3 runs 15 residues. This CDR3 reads CASSSDSSSGNTIYF. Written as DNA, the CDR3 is TGTGCCAGCAGCTCGGACAGTTCCTCTGGAAACACCATATATTTT.

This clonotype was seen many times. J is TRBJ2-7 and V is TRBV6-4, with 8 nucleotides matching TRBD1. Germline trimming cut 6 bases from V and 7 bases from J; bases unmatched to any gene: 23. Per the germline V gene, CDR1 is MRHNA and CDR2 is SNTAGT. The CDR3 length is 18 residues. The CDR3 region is CASSQRSTGQGVPREQYF. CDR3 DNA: TGTGCCAGCAGCCAACGTTCCACAGGACAGGGAGTTCCACGGGAGCAGTACTTC.

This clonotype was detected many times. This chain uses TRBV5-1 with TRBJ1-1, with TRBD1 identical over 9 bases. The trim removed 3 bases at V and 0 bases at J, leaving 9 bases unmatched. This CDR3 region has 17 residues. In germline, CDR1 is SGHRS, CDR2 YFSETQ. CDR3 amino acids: CASSSIPGQGLNTEAFF. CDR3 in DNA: TGCGCCAGCAGCTCCATTCCGGGACAGGGATTGAACACTGAAGCTTTCTTT.

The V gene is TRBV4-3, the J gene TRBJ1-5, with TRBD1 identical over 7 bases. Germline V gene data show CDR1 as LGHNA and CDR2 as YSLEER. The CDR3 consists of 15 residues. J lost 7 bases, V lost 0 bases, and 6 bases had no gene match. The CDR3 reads CASSQDGATGQPQHF. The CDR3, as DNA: TGCGCCAGCAGCCAAGATGGGGCGACAGGGCAGCCCCAGCATTTT.